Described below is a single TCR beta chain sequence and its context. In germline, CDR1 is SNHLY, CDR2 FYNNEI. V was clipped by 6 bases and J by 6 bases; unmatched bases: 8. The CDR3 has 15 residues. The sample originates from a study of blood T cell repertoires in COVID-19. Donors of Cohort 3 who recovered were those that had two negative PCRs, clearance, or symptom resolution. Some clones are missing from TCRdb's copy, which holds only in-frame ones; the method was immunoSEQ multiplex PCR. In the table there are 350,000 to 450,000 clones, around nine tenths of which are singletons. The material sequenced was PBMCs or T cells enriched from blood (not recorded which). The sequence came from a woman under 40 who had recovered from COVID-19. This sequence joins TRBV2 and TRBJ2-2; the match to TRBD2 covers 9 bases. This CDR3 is CASRLLAGRSGELFF. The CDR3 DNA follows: TGTGCCAGCAGATTACTAGCGGGTCGTTCCGGGGAGCTGTTTTTT. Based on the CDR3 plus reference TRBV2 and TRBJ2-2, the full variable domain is EPEVTQTPSHQVTQMGQEVILRCVPISNHLYFYWYRQILGQKVEFLVSFYNNEISEKSEIFDDQFSVERPDGSNFTLKIRSTKLEDSAMYFCASRLLAGRSGELFFGEGSRLTVL.